Shown below are 22 T cell receptor beta chains from a single sample sequenced in a study of PD-L1 blockade in urothelial cancer. Repertoires were generated with immunoSEQ multiplex PCR, while TCRdb's copy carries only in-frame clones and drops some. Of tens of thousands of clones in the sample, approximately 86% were seen once. Sequences were derived from PBMCs, sampled around atezolizumab (anti-PD-L1) treatment. The receptors were gathered from a man aged 55 to 69 with urothelial cancer.

The CDR3 DNA follows: TGTGCCAGCAGTCGCGACGGGGCTAACTATGGCTACACCTTC. Its translation is CASSRDGANYGYTF. This sequence joins TRBV6-6 and TRBJ1-2; D gene ambiguous. Germline V gives CDR1 MNHNY, CDR2 SVGAGI (reference sequence). The length of the CDR3 is 14 residues. Trimming shortened V by 5 bases and J by 0 bases, and 10 bases separated the two germline ends.

CDR3 amino acids: CASSYSERGVNGYTF. In DNA, the CDR3 is TGTGCCAGCAGTTACTCGGAAAGGGGTGTTAATGGCTACACCTTC. The chain recombines TRBV6-6 with TRBJ1-2; the D gene is possibly TRBD1 (5 bases). Germline V lookup: CDR1 MNHNY, CDR2 SVGAGI (reference sequence). The length of the CDR3 is 15 residues. Trimming stripped 0 bases from V and 6 bases from J, with 14 bases between.

The genes are TRBV2 and TRBJ1-2; D is unresolved. This CDR3 contains 13 residues. Germline V gene lookup returns CDR1 SNHLY and CDR2 FYNNEI. V gave up 11 bases and J gave up 0 bases, with 13 bases separating them. The CDR3 DNA reads as TGTGCCGGGCAAGCTGATACTAACTATGGCTACACCTTC. Its protein product is CAGQADTNYGYTF.

V usage is TRBV27 and J usage is TRBJ2-7, with D tentatively TRBD2 (6 bases). V was pared by 3 bases and J by 2 bases, with 17 bases between. The CDR3 contains 16 residues. CDR1 and CDR2 from the germline V gene are MNHEY and SMNVEV (reference sequence). CDR3 DNA: TGTGCCAGCAGTTTCGGAGCGGGTAGTTCTGCCTACGAGCAGTACTTC. This encodes CASSFGAGSSAYEQYF.

The chain employs TRBV2 and TRBJ2-7; 9 bases map to TRBD2. The CDR3 runs 15 residues. Germline CDR1 and CDR2: SNHLY and FYNNEI. Losses at the gene ends were 4 bases for V and 1 base for J; bases not matched to a gene: 5. CDR3 DNA sequence: TGTGCCAGCAGTGCCCCTAGCGGGGAATCCTACGAGCAGTACTTC. Translation: CASSAPSGESYEQYF. Supplemented by reference TRBV2 and TRBJ2-7, the full variable domain reads EPEVTQTPSHQVTQMGQEVILRCVPISNHLYFYWYRQILGQKVEFLVSFYNNEISEKSEIFDDQFSVERPDGSNFTLKIRSTKLEDSAMYFCASSAPSGESYEQYFGPGTRLTVT.

The chain recombines TRBV7-9 with TRBJ1-3; TRBD1 matches at 7 bases. The junction had 4 bases not matched to a gene; V was cut back by 5 bases and J by 0 bases. Germline-derived CDR1 and CDR2 are SEHNR and FQNEAQ (reference sequence). This CDR3 is built from 15 residues. In DNA form, the CDR3 reads TGTGCCAGCAGCCTCGACAGGGCCTCTGGAAACACCATATATTTT. As protein: CASSLDRASGNTIYF.

The chain joins TRBV9 to TRBJ1-2; 9 nucleotides agree with TRBD1. The CDR3 spans 16 residues. Trimming took 4 bases from V and 5 from J; bases not matched to a gene: 12. Germline V lookup: CDR1 SGDLS, CDR2 YYNGEE. The CDR3 loop is CASSPLRGQGVYGYTF. CDR3 bases: TGTGCCAGCAGCCCACTAAGGGGACAGGGTGTTTATGGCTACACCTTC.

The V and J genes are TRBV12-5 and TRBJ2-2; TRBD1 might be the D (6 bases). V shed 5 bases and J shed 5 bases, with 9 bases lying between them. The CDR3 sequence is 13 residues long. Germline lookup yields CDR1 LGHNT and CDR2 FRNRAP. Here the CDR3 reads CASGPQGTGELFF. The CDR3 region has the DNA TGTGCTAGTGGTCCACAGGGAACCGGGGAGCTGTTTTTT.

The rearrangement links TRBV27 to TRBJ2-4; maybe TRBD1 (6 bases). This CDR3 is 18 amino acids long. V lost 3 bases and J 2 bases, leaving 20 bases between the germline ends. Per germline, CDR1 MNHEY and CDR2 SMNVEV (reference sequence). The CDR3 region is CASSFSVQGGLTKNIQYF. The DNA of the CDR3 is TGTGCCAGCAGTTTCAGTGTACAGGGTGGGTTAACCAAAAACATTCAGTACTTC.

This clone was picked up one time. The chain recombines TRBV6-5 with TRBJ1-2; D might be TRBD1 (5 bases). The germline gives CDR1 MNHEY, CDR2 SVGAGI. Trimming pared 5 bases from V and 10 bases from J, leaving 17 bases between. The CDR3 loop spans 13 amino acids. The CDR3 DNA sequence: TGTGCCAGCAGTCTCGGGACTGCCTTCCCCTACACCTTC. This translates into CASSLGTAFPYTF.

The V and J genes are TRBV7-9 and TRBJ1-1, with D possibly TRBD1 on 5 matching bases. Trimming pared 5 bases from V and 7 bases from J, leaving 11 bases between. The germline gives CDR1 SEHNR, CDR2 FQNEAQ (reference sequence). The CDR3 runs 12 residues. Here the CDR3 reads CASSVRQSEAFF. For the CDR3, the DNA is TGTGCCAGCAGCGTTAGACAGAGTGAAGCTTTCTTT.

The chain has TRBV5-1 and TRBJ2-1, with 8 bases aligning to TRBD1. CDR1 is SGHRS and CDR2 is YFSETQ in the germline V gene. The CDR3 covers 15 residues. V lost 4 bases to trimming and J lost 9 bases; unmatched junction nucleotides: 12. The CDR3 loop reads CASSISLTGTGEQFF. For the CDR3, the DNA is TGCGCCAGCAGCATTTCACTTACAGGGACAGGTGAGCAGTTCTTC. Based on the CDR3 plus reference TRBV5-1 and TRBJ2-1, the full variable domain is KAGVTQTPRYLIKTRGQQVTLSCSPISGHRSVSWYQQTPGQGLQFLFEYFSETQRNKGNFPGRFSGRQFSNSRSEMNVSTLELGDSALYLCASSISLTGTGEQFFGPGTRLTVL.

The chain employs TRBV10-2 and TRBJ2-1; 11 nucleotides align to TRBD2. V gave up 4 bases and J gave up 0 bases; unmatched junction bases: 2. The germline V gene has CDR1 WSHSY and CDR2 SAAADI. This CDR3 contains 16 residues. Here the CDR3 reads CASSGLAGSSYNEQFF. The CDR3 bases are TGCGCCAGCAGTGGACTAGCGGGATCCTCCTACAATGAGCAGTTCTTC.

The chain employs TRBV5-1 and TRBJ2-3; 10 bases line up with TRBD2. This CDR3 is built from 17 residues. The J segment lost 8 bases and the V segment lost 4 bases, leaving 16 bases of the junction unmatched. The germline CDR1 and CDR2 sequences are SGHRS and YFSETQ. The CDR3 is CASSRGPQREGGSTQYF. As DNA, the CDR3 is TGCGCCAGCAGCCGGGGGCCACAGCGGGAGGGAGGGAGTACGCAGTATTTT.

J is TRBJ1-1 and V is TRBV5-1; TRBD1 might be the D (5 bases). Trimming pared 4 bases from V and 6 bases from J, leaving 22 bases between. Germline CDR1 reads SGHRS; CDR2 reads YFSETQ. The CDR3 extends over 16 amino acids. As DNA, the CDR3 is TGCGCCAGCAGCCCGAATCACGGTCAGGGTGGATCTGAAGCTTTCTTT. It codes for CASSPNHGQGGSEAFF.

The CDR3 nucleotides read TGTGCCAGCTCGGACAGGGGGCCGAATCAGCCCCAGCATTTT. This gives the protein CASSDRGPNQPQHF. The chain employs TRBV28 and TRBJ1-5, with 11 bases that match TRBD1. This CDR3 is 14 amino acids long. Germline assignment: CDR1 MDHEN and CDR2 SYDVKM. Trimming at V came to 8 bases and at J to 4 bases, leaving 4 bases not matched to a gene.

The genes are TRBV2 and TRBJ1-4; D gene uncertain. From germline, CDR1 is SNHLY and CDR2 FYNNEI. Trimming took 5 bases from V and 5 from J, leaving 9 bases between them. The length of the CDR3 is 13 residues. The CDR3 here is CASSRQVNEKLFF. The CDR3 nucleotides are TGTGCCAGCAGTAGGCAGGTGAATGAAAAACTGTTTTTT.

This clone was seen a few times. The chain recombines TRBV9 with TRBJ1-4, with 8 bases lining up with TRBD1. CDR1 is SGDLS and CDR2 is YYNGEE in the germline V gene. This CDR3 comprises 14 residues. V trimming: 0 bases; J trimming: 5 bases; junction bases outside the gene matches: 0. CDR3 DNA: TGTGCCAGCAGCGTAGGGACAGGGAATGAAAAACTGTTTTTT. It encodes CASSVGTGNEKLFF.

The rearrangement links TRBV5-8 to TRBJ1-2; D perhaps matches TRBD1 (5 bases). CDR3 length: 16 residues. Germline values: CDR1 SGHTS, CDR2 YDEGEE. The V and J ends lost 1 base and 6 bases respectively, with 19 bases between them. The chain's CDR3 is CASSLIVRGTTDGYTF. In DNA, the CDR3 is TGTGCCAGCAGCTTGATCGTGCGGGGGACGACGGATGGCTACACCTTC.

V is TRBV9 and J is TRBJ2-1; TRBD2 aligns across 11 bases. The CDR3 sequence is 15 residues long. Germline assignment: CDR1 SGDLS and CDR2 YYNGEE. V dropped 2 bases and J dropped 8; count of bases not matched to a gene: 6. Written as DNA, the CDR3 is TGTGCCAGCAGCGTGTCTAGCGGGGGGTACTATGAGCAGTTCTTC. This codes for CASSVSSGGYYEQFF.

This clone was seen just once. This sequence joins TRBV5-5 and TRBJ2-2; 10 nucleotides align to TRBD1. The CDR3 has 16 residues. V gave up 4 bases and J gave up 5 bases; unmatched junction bases: 8. From germline, CDR1 is SGHKS and CDR2 YYEKEE (reference sequence). CDR3: CASSPIRDRGTGELFF. CDR3 sequence (DNA): TGTGCCAGCAGCCCAATCCGGGACAGGGGAACCGGGGAGCTGTTTTTT.

The chain employs TRBV5-4 and TRBJ2-5; 8 bases match TRBD1. The V and J ends lost 4 bases and 1 base, in that order; junction bases with no gene match: 3. Germline CDR1 reads SGHNT; CDR2 reads YYREEE (reference sequence). CDR3 size: 14 residues. CDR3 residues: CASSPGGRQETQYF. The CDR3 DNA reads TGTGCCAGCAGCCCAGGGGGCCGCCAAGAGACCCAGTACTTC.